This TCR beta chain emerged from a study of T cells after yellow fever vaccination. Across the whole study: The SMART-Seq v4 Ultra Low Input method served to prepare the low-cell-number fractions. Study findings and constraints: Most primary-vaccination clones reappeared after the booster (around 95% CD4, 88% CD8). CD4 and CD8 compartments shared a small share of clonotypes.

This clonotype turned up a few times. Its antigen is undetermined. CDR3 length equals 15 residues. Germline loops: CDR1 DFQATT, CDR2 SNEGSKA (reference sequence). The trim removed 7 bases at V and 2 bases at J, leaving 7 bases unmatched. TCRdb used MiXCR to reprocess the 5' RACE reads, holding one entry per CDR3 protein. The data hold 400,000 to 650,000 distinct CDR3 sequences, with roughly 22% observed a single time. The starting material was PBMCs, obtained approximately 22 days after the first yellow fever vaccination. The receptor comes from a man aged 18 to 30 who received the YFV17D yellow fever vaccine. V usage is TRBV20-1 and J usage is TRBJ2-3; 12 nucleotides match TRBD2. CDR3 bases: TGCAGTGTACTAGCGGGGGGCTGGTACACAGATACGCAGTATTTT. It specifies CSVLAGGWYTDTQYF.